This T cell receptor (beta chain) was sequenced in a study of CD8 T cells in ankylosing spondylitis. Quantitative 5'-RACE with molecular barcodes was used to make the TCR beta libraries. Each CDR3 protein is one row after TCRdb ran MiXCR on the 5' RACE reads. The repertoire consists of hundreds of thousands of distinct CDR3 sequences, with around 20% occurring once and the leading ten covering around 3.2%. In the case of this clonotype: The antigen remains undetermined.

Study observations and caveats: Previously reported in reactive arthritis synovial fluid and blood were some of the motif variants. Disease-linked clones bore a CD8+ phenotype and were relatively rare in peripheral blood. What seemed typical of ankylosing spondylitis blood was a TCR beta motif built from roughly eight highly homologous variants.

V lost 4 bases and J lost 0; bases outside the gene matches: 7. Per germline, CDR1 SGHRS and CDR2 YFSETQ. CDR3 length: 16 residues. This TCR came from a female donor with ankylosing spondylitis or in good health (not recorded which). The material sequenced was blood, either unsorted or a sorted T cell fraction (not recorded which). V usage is TRBV5-1 and J usage is TRBJ2-1; 7 nucleotides line up with TRBD2. In DNA, the CDR3 is TGCGCCAGCAGCGTTAGCGGGTCCAGCTCCTACAATGAGCAGTTCTTC. Protein sequence: CASSVSGSSSYNEQFF.